A selection of T cell receptor beta chains follows, all from one sample in a study of CD8+CD57+ T cells in acquired aplastic anemia. TCRdb re-called the reads with MiXCR, one entry per CDR3 protein. The sample has approximately 250,000 distinct CDR3 sequences; 65% to 90% are singletons. Sequenced: sorted CD4+, CD8+, or CD8+CD57+ T cells (not recorded which) from PBMCs. All receptors derive from a human donor with aplastic anemia. The CDR3 runs from the conserved cysteine through the conserved F or W. The D gene is left open where the match is weak. Clone size is not always given. Where it is, it says once, few, many or a class for expanded clones.

clone_size d_call j_call v_call cdr3_nt cdr3_aa
once NA TRBJ2-7 TRBV15 TGTAGCTTACAGGGAGCTAGGGATACGCAGTACTTC CSLQGARDTQYF
NA NA TRBJ2-3 TRBV27 TGTGCCAGCAGTTTATGGGGCAATGAGCAGTATTTT CASSLWGNEQYF
NA NA TRBJ2-2 TRBV9 TGTGCCAGCAGTGGGGAAGCGGATGACACCGGGGAGCTGTTTTTT CASSGEADDTGELFF
NA NA TRBJ2-5 TRBV9 TGTGCCAGCAGCGTAGGGGACTCGAGCAATCAGCCCCGAGAGACCCAGTACTTC CASSVGDSSNQPRETQYF
NA NA TRBJ2-1 TRBV5-5 TGTGCCAGCAGCTTGTTAGACCCCCGGGACTCCCGCTACAATGAGCAGTTCTTC CASSLLDPRDSRYNEQFF
many NA TRBJ2-3 TRBV12-3/TRBV12-4 TGTGCCAGCAGTTTCGGGGGCACAGATACGCAGTATTTT CASSFGGTDTQYF
NA NA TRBJ1-1 TRBV15 TGTGCCACCAGCAGAGGGGGGGAGGCAAACACTCAAGCTTTCTTT CATSRGGEANTQAFF
NA TRBD2 TRBJ2-7 TRBV10-3 TGTGCCATTAGCGGGAGTACCTACGAGCAGTACTTC CAISGSTYEQYF
NA NA TRBJ2-1 TRBV5-1 TGTGCCAGCAGCTCATGGACTGGGGGGAGTAATGAGCAGTTCTTC CASSSWTGGSNEQFF
NA NA TRBJ1-6 TRBV29-1 TGCAGCGTTGAAATCGGGGGGTTATCACCCCTCCACTTT CSVEIGGLSPLHF
NA NA TRBJ2-1 TRBV10-3 TGTGCCAGCAGTCAGTCTAGTGGGGGACAATACAATGAGCAATTCTTC CASSQSSGGQYNEQFF
NA NA TRBJ2-1 TRBV5-5 TGTGCCAGCAGCCAAGATCCGAGAGCCTACAATGAGCAGTTCTTC CASSQDPRAYNEQFF
NA NA TRBJ1-6 TRBV11-1 TGTGCCAGCAGCGCAGGGTCGGGACCACCCCTCCACTTT CASSAGSGPPLHF
NA TRBD1 TRBJ2-5 TRBV7-8 TGTGCCAGCAGCCTACAGGGGACCTGGGGAGAGATCCCGTACTTC CASSLQGTWGEIPYF
NA NA TRBJ2-1 TRBV9 TGTGCCAGCAGCGTAGGTTCCCGCGGCTACTCCTACGAGCAGTTCTTC CASSVGSRGYSYEQFF
once NA TRBJ2-1 TRBV7-2 TGTGCCAGCAGTGATGGGGGGAGTCGTACGCAGGCCTTC CASSDGGSRTQAF
NA NA TRBJ2-1 TRBV10-3 TGTGCCATCAGTGACGGATCGAATGAGCAGTTCTTC CAISDGSNEQFF
NA TRBD1 TRBJ1-5 TRBV4-3 TGCGCCAGCAGCCAAGAACAAGACAGGGGGATGCGTCAGCCCCAGCATTTT CASSQEQDRGMRQPQHF
few NA TRBJ2-3 TRBV7-9 TGTGCCAGCAGCTTAGGGGGAGGCTACACCGGGGAGCTGTTT CASSLGGGYTGELF
NA NA TRBJ1-1 TRBV2 TGTGCCAGCAGCCGTGACGAAGCTTTCTTT CASSRDEAFF
NA NA TRBJ1-2 TRBV20-1 TGCAGTGCTAGGGGGCTGTATGGCTACACCTTC CSARGLYGYTF
NA TRBD2 TRBJ2-3 TRBV11-3 TGTGCCAGCAGTTCTAGCGGGACTTATACGCAGTATTTT CASSSSGTYTQYF
NA NA TRBJ2-7 TRBV10-3 TGTGCCATCAGCGAGCCTGGCTGGACAGACACGCAGTACTTC CAISEPGWTDTQYF
NA NA TRBJ1-1 TRBV11-3 TGTGCCAGCAGCGGAGGGCTGACAGAGGGAGGAAACACTGAAGCTTTCTTT CASSGGLTEGGNTEAFF
NA NA TRBJ2-2 TRBV2 TGTGCCAGCAGGTTTGTTCACCCGACCGGGGAGCTGTTTTTT CASRFVHPTGELFF
NA NA TRBJ2-7 TRBV20-1 TGCAGTGCCCACGCTCGTAACGAGCAGTACTTC CSAHARNEQYF
few TRBD2 TRBJ2-3 TRBV9 TGTGCCAGCGGGGGCGGGGGGAACGTTAAGCAGTATTTT CASGGGGNVKQYF
NA NA TRBJ1-2 TRBV10-3 TGTGCCATCAGTGTGGAGGGCTCGGGGGGCTACACCTTC CAISVEGSGGYTF
NA NA TRBJ2-2 TRBV2 TGTGCCAGTGGGGACCGGGACGCCGGGGAGCTGTTTTTT CASGDRDAGELFF
NA NA TRBJ2-1 TRBV9 TGTGCCAGCAGCGTTCAAAGAGACACGGGGAGCGATGAGCAGTTCTTC CASSVQRDTGSDEQFF
NA NA TRBJ1-1 TRBV7-8 TGTGCCAGCAGCCATGATTGGGCAGGGCCGAGGACTGACGCTTTCTTT CASSHDWAGPRTDAFF
once NA TRBJ2-3 TRBV9 TGTGCCAGCAGCTTAGGAACCTGTGGAGGCACAGATACGCAGTATTTT CASSLGTCGGTDTQYF
NA NA TRBJ2-3 TRBV7-8 TGTGCCAGCAGCTTAGCGGGCAGTCCCGAGACGCAGTATTTT CASSLAGSPETQYF
NA NA TRBJ1-2 TRBV7-2 TGTGCCAGCAGCTTGGCGGGGAGCGAAGACTCTGGCTACACCTTC CASSLAGSEDSGYTF
NA NA TRBJ1-1 TRBV15 TGTGATACCAGCCCGACAGATATGAACACTGAAGCTTTCTTT CDTSPTDMNTEAFF
once NA TRBJ1-2 TRBV9 TGTGCCAGCAGCCTCCCTGGGAACTACTATGGCTACACCTTC CASSLPGNYYGYTF
NA NA TRBJ2-5 TRBV9 TGTGCCAGCAGTGTAGGGGCGAATACGCAGGACTTTCAGTACTTC CASSVGANTQDFQYF
NA NA TRBJ2-7 TRBV10-3 TGTGCCATCAGGGCGGGTAGCTCCTACGAGCAGTACTTC CAIRAGSSYEQYF
once TRBD2 TRBJ2-3 TRBV9 TGTGCCAGCGGAGTAGCGGGGAGCATTCAGTACCTGTATTTT CASGVAGSIQYLYF
few NA TRBJ1-5 TRBV13 TGTGCCACCAGCAGAGGTGGGGACGCCCGAAATCAGCCCCAGCATTTT CATSRGGDARNQPQHF
few TRBD2 TRBJ2-2 TRBV7-3 TGTGCCAGCAGTTCTAGCGGGACTTGGGGAGAGACCCAGGGGGAGCTGTTTTTT CASSSSGTWGETQGELFF
NA NA TRBJ2-1 TRBV7-8 TGCGCCAGTAGCCAAGTGGGGGGATACACAAATGAGCAGTTCTTC CASSQVGGYTNEQFF
few NA TRBJ1-2 TRBV15 TGTGCCACCAGCGGTCGGACGGAGAACTATGGCTACACCTTC CATSGRTENYGYTF